A single sample gave rise to the 24 T cell receptor beta chains below, sequenced in a study of blood T cell repertoires in COVID-19. Libraries were prepared by immunoSEQ multiplex PCR; TCRdb keeps only in-frame clonotypes and omits some of them. This sample has roughly 80,000 clones, with 75% to 90% found just once. The sequenced sample was peripheral blood. Receptors originate from a man aged 50-59 years with active COVID-19.

This sequence joins TRBV28 and TRBJ1-2; TRBD1 is a possible D gene (5 bases). The CDR3 runs to 15 residues. V was trimmed by 5 bases and J by 8 bases, leaving 21 bases between them. The germline CDR1 and CDR2 sequences are MDHEN and SYDVKM. The CDR3 is CASSETRTSSGGYTF. The CDR3 DNA reads as TGTGCCAGCAGTGAAACCAGGACAAGTTCCGGCGGCTACACCTTC.

V and J are TRBV6-5 and TRBJ1-5; 9 bases are shared with TRBD1. J was trimmed by 6 bases and V by 7 bases; bases with no gene match: 10. Germline values: CDR1 MNHEY, CDR2 SVGAGI. The CDR3 has 15 amino acids. In DNA form, the CDR3 reads TGTGCCAGCACCCCTAGACAGGGGGTTGGTCAGCCCCAGCATTTT. Translated, it gives CASTPRQGVGQPQHF.

This clone was seen only once. The chain employs TRBV19 and TRBJ2-3, with 9 bases that match TRBD2. Germline loops: CDR1 LNHDA, CDR2 SQIVND (reference sequence). This CDR3 region has 18 residues. Losses at the gene ends were 5 bases for V and 3 bases for J; bases not matched to a gene: 15. DNA for the CDR3: TGTGCCAGTAGTCTCCTGGCGGGGGGGCCGATGTCGACAGATACGCAGTATTTT. Amino acid sequence: CASSLLAGGPMSTDTQYF.

This chain links TRBV2 with TRBJ1-1; a possible D gene is TRBD1 (6 bases). The length of the CDR3 is 15 residues. Trimming shortened V by 7 bases and J by 3 bases, and 18 bases separated the two germline ends. The V gene's germline CDR1 is SNHLY and CDR2 FYNNEI. The CDR3 protein is CASTLPGGRDTEAFF. The CDR3, as DNA: TGTGCCAGCACTCTACCGGGGGGGCGAGACACTGAAGCTTTCTTT.

The gene calls are TRBV6-5 and TRBJ1-4; D uncertain. Trimming took off 4 bases at V and 4 bases at J, with 16 bases between the two ends. This CDR3 spans 16 amino acids. CDR1 is MNHEY, CDR2 SVGAGI, per germline. The CDR3 is CASSFGVAGSNEKLFF. Written as DNA, the CDR3 is TGTGCCAGCAGTTTCGGGGTCGCGGGGAGTAATGAAAAACTGTTTTTT.

This chain links TRBV2 with TRBJ1-2; D gene unclear. The ends were cut back, 4 bases at V and 1 base at J, with 7 bases in the middle. Germline V gives CDR1 SNHLY, CDR2 FYNNEI. The CDR3 contains 13 residues. In nucleotides, the CDR3 is TGTGCCAGCAGTGGGCAGGTTAACTATGGCTACACCTTC. This sequence encodes CASSGQVNYGYTF. The full variable domain, completed using reference TRBV2 and TRBJ1-2, is EPEVTQTPSHQVTQMGQEVILRCVPISNHLYFYWYRQILGQKVEFLVSFYNNEISEKSEIFDDQFSVERPDGSNFTLKIRSTKLEDSAMYFCASSGQVNYGYTFGSGTRLTVV.

This clone was recorded only once. The gene calls are TRBV5-1 and TRBJ2-3, with D possibly being TRBD2 (6 bases). The ends were cut back, 3 bases at V and 6 bases at J, with 17 bases in the middle. Per germline, CDR1 SGHRS and CDR2 YFSETQ. This CDR3 has 15 amino acids. In DNA form, the CDR3 reads TGCGCCAGCAGCTCCAGGGCTGCGGCGGGGGATACGCAGTATTTT. Its protein product is CASSSRAAAGDTQYF.

At least ten counts were recorded for this clone. J is TRBJ2-3 and V is TRBV9; TRBD2 matches 10 bases. The CDR3 consists of 15 residues. The V segment lost 1 base and the J segment 2 bases; nucleotides outside the gene matches: 1. Germline CDR1 is SGDLS and CDR2 is YYNGEE. The chain's CDR3 is CASSVLAGDTDTQYF. CDR3 coding DNA: TGTGCCAGCAGCGTACTAGCGGGGGACACAGATACGCAGTATTTT. The complete variable domain, with remaining parts taken from reference TRBV9 and TRBJ2-3, reads DSGVTQTPKHLITATGQRVTLRCSPRSGDLSVYWYQQSLDQGLQFLIQYYNGEERAKGNILERFSAQQFPDLHSELNLSSLELGDSALYFCASSVLAGDTDTQYFGPGTRLTVL.

The chain is built from TRBV11-1 and TRBJ2-1, with D possibly being TRBD2 (6 bases). The V and J ends lost 1 base and 4 bases respectively, with 11 bases between them. This CDR3 is built from 15 residues. The germline V gene has CDR1 SGHAT and CDR2 FQDESV (reference sequence). CDR3 nucleotides: TGTGCCAGCAGCTTAGAAGCGGGCGGTTACAATGAGCAGTTCTTC. Protein sequence: CASSLEAGGYNEQFF.

The chain recombines TRBV19 with TRBJ2-1, with D perhaps matching TRBD1 (5 bases). Trimming stripped 5 bases from V and 3 bases from J, with 11 bases between. CDR3 length equals 14 residues. Germline V CDR1 and CDR2: LNHDA, SQIVND (reference sequence). The CDR3 DNA follows: TGTGCCAGTAGTTCCCTACAGGTCTACAATGAGCAGTTCTTC. It is translated as CASSSLQVYNEQFF.

This clone was recorded a few times. V usage is TRBV28 and J usage is TRBJ1-6; D ambiguous. This CDR3 contains 15 residues. Germline CDR1 reads MDHEN; CDR2 reads SYDVKM. The V and J ends lost 2 bases and 7 bases respectively, with 12 bases between them. In nucleotides, the CDR3 is TGTGCCAGCAGTTTACGGGGAAGCGCGAATTCACCCCTCCACTTT. Its protein product is CASSLRGSANSPLHF.

The CDR3 reads CASSPAGVPETQYF. The CDR3 DNA is TGTGCCAGCAGCCCGGCGGGTGTTCCGGAGACCCAGTACTTC. This chain joins TRBV7-2 and TRBJ2-5; tentatively, D is TRBD2 (5 bases). The CDR3 sequence is 14 residues long. Germline V CDR1 and CDR2: SGHTA, FQGNSA. V was shortened by 5 bases and J by 5 bases, with 15 bases between the two germline ends.

The V and J genes are TRBV9 and TRBJ1-1; 7 bases are shared with TRBD1. This CDR3 region has 14 residues. Germline CDR1 reads SGDLS; CDR2 reads YYNGEE. With 3 bases clipped from V and 11 bases from J, the junction kept 13 bases outside the gene matches. The CDR3 region has the DNA TGTGCCAGCAGCGGGGGTTGGACAGGCGGAATGGCTTTCTTT. Its protein product is CASSGGWTGGMAFF. The complete variable domain, with remaining parts taken from reference TRBV9 and TRBJ1-1, reads DSGVTQTPKHLITATGQRVTLRCSPRSGDLSVYWYQQSLDQGLQFLIQYYNGEERAKGNILERFSAQQFPDLHSELNLSSLELGDSALYFCASSGGWTGGMAFFGQGTRLTVV.

The CDR3 is CASSSVDTEAFF. In DNA, the CDR3 is TGTGCCAGCAGCTCGGTGGACACTGAAGCTTTCTTT. The genes are TRBV5-4 and TRBJ1-1, with D uncertain. Germline values: CDR1 SGHNT, CDR2 YYREEE (reference sequence). The CDR3 length is 12 residues. Trimming shortened V by 3 bases and J by 3 bases, and 6 bases separated the two germline ends.

This chain joins TRBV5-1 and TRBJ2-5, with TRBD2 identical over 7 bases. In germline, CDR1 is SGHRS, CDR2 YFSETQ. The CDR3 is 15 amino acids. V shed 0 bases and J 1 base; nucleotides not matched to a gene: 3. The CDR3 is CASSLAGTTQETQYF. The CDR3 coding sequence is TGCGCCAGCAGCTTGGCCGGGACTACCCAAGAGACCCAGTACTTC.

This CDR3 is CASSLSSRATDTQYF. In DNA form, the CDR3 reads TGTGCCAGCAGTTTAAGTTCCAGGGCCACAGATACGCAGTATTTT. The chain has TRBV28 and TRBJ2-3, with D possibly being TRBD1 (5 bases). Germline values: CDR1 MDHEN, CDR2 SYDVKM. Trimming removed 2 bases at V and 2 bases at J, with 11 bases between. The CDR3 is 15 residues long.

The rearrangement joins TRBV7-2 to TRBJ1-5; 9 bases agree with TRBD1. J was trimmed by 5 bases and V by 4 bases; bases with no gene match: 6. Germline assignment: CDR1 SGHTA and CDR2 FQGNSA. The CDR3 is made up of 15 amino acids. The CDR3 is CASSSGTGNYQPQHF. CDR3 bases: TGTGCCAGCAGCTCTGGGACAGGGAATTATCAGCCCCAGCATTTT.

CDR3 in DNA: TGTGCCAGCAGTGAAATTTCCAGGTCCACAGATACGCAGTATTTT. This sequence encodes CASSEISRSTDTQYF. This sequence joins TRBV2 and TRBJ2-3; D gene ambiguous. This CDR3 spans 15 amino acids. The germline V gene has CDR1 SNHLY and CDR2 FYNNEI. Trimming took off 2 bases at V and 2 bases at J, with 11 bases between the two ends.

This clone has a handful of counts. V usage is TRBV27 and J usage is TRBJ1-6; weak D call: TRBD1 (6 bases). The germline CDR1 and CDR2 sequences are MNHEY and SMNVEV (reference sequence). There are 15 residues in the CDR3. V lost 5 bases and J lost 4, with 12 bases in between. CDR3 DNA sequence: TGTGCCAGCAGTCGCTCCGGGACATATAATTCACCCCTCCACTTT. It is translated as CASSRSGTYNSPLHF.

The V gene is TRBV7-2, the J gene TRBJ1-3, with D uncertain. Trimming took off 3 bases at V and 0 bases at J, with 9 bases between the two ends. Germline V gives CDR1 SGHTA, CDR2 FQGNSA. This CDR3 contains 15 residues. The CDR3 sequence is CASSFAVLSGNTIYF. The DNA of the CDR3 is TGTGCCAGCAGCTTTGCAGTGCTCTCTGGAAACACCATATATTTT.

The V and J genes are TRBV4-1 and TRBJ1-2; TRBD1 matches at 7 bases. CDR3 size: 13 residues. CDR1 MGHRA and CDR2 YSYEKL come from the germline V gene. V dropped 4 bases and J dropped 3; count of bases not matched to a gene: 2. Here the CDR3 DNA reads TGCGCCAGCAGCCGGGACAGCGACTATGGCTACACCTTC. Protein: CASSRDSDYGYTF.

The chain combines TRBV7-9 with TRBJ1-2; 8 positions agree with TRBD1. Germline V CDR1 and CDR2: SEHNR, FQNEAQ (reference sequence). The V and J ends lost 4 bases and 3 bases, in that order; junction bases with no gene match: 4. The CDR3 totals 14 residues. In DNA form, the CDR3 reads TGTGCCAGCAGCTCCCGGGACAGGCACTATGGCTACACCTTC. This gives the protein CASSSRDRHYGYTF.

Only a few counts were recorded for this clone. The chain uses TRBV6-2 or TRBV6-3 and TRBJ1-1; D gene ambiguous. Germline V lookup: CDR1 MNHEY, CDR2 SVGEGT. This CDR3 has 13 amino acids. The ends were cut back, 6 bases at V and 5 bases at J, with 13 bases in the middle. The DNA of the CDR3 is TGTGCCAGCAGCTCAGATTACAAGACTGAAGCTTTCTTT. It is translated as CASSSDYKTEAFF.

The chain has TRBV6-2 or TRBV6-3 and TRBJ2-2; the D is unclear. Germline V CDR1 and CDR2: MNHEY, SVGEGT. The CDR3 runs 12 residues. The V and J ends lost 3 bases and 5 bases respectively, with 4 bases between them. CDR3 sequence reads: CASSYTTGELFF. CDR3 DNA sequence: TGTGCCAGCAGTTATACTACCGGGGAGCTGTTTTTT.